Listed here is a single T cell receptor beta chain. Its antigen is unknown. These data come from a study of T cell repertoires in cytomegalovirus infection. Study results and limitations: The response measured ex vivo was dominated by TCR beta clonotypes (HLA-C-restricted and CMV-specific). Based on cumulative public TCR beta family frequency, carriers of CMV plus the relevant HLA were identified.

Germline CDR1 MNHEY, CDR2 SVGAGI. Deletions cut 10 bases from V and 0 bases from J, with 12 bases between. The CDR3 totals 13 residues. TCRdb analysed the reads with MiXCR anew, one entry per CDR3 protein. The data contain around 240,000 distinct CDR3 sequences, about 23% of them seen just once; the ten biggest clones take up about 20%. V is TRBV6-5 and J is TRBJ1-1; D is unclear. The clonotype was recovered from a human donor in good health (CMV status not recorded). Some clones in this sample may be carry-over from other donors' samples. The sample consisted of CD8+ T cells from PBMCs. CDR3 DNA sequence: TGTGCCAACAGAATCCAGCTGAACACTGAAGCTTTCTTT. Amino acid sequence: CANRIQLNTEAFF.